The next 6 T cell receptor beta chains were all read from a single sample in a study of blood T cell repertoires in COVID-19. TCRdb keeps only in-frame clones here, not all; method: immunoSEQ multiplex PCR. This table holds about 87,000 clones, about 90% found once. Material for sequencing was peripheral blood. The receptors were sampled from a man older than 75 with acute or convalescent COVID-19.

The J gene is TRBJ1-1, the V gene TRBV4-3; possibly TRBD1 for D (6 bases). The CDR3 contains 15 residues. Germline V lookup: CDR1 LGHNA, CDR2 YSLEER. With 1 base removed from V and 6 bases from J, the gap between germline ends came to 15 bases. CDR3 nucleotides: TGCGCCAGCAGCCAAGGCCGGGGGGCGGGTGCTGAAGCTTTCTTT. It yields the protein CASSQGRGAGAEAFF.

The gene calls are TRBV24-1 and TRBJ2-3; TRBD2 agrees at 9 bases. J lost 2 bases, V lost 7 bases, and 3 bases had no gene match. The germline V gene encodes CDR1 KGHDR and CDR2 SFDVKD. This CDR3 has 14 residues. The CDR3 loop is CATRASGNTDTQYF. CDR3 bases: TGTGCCACCAGGGCTAGCGGGAACACAGATACGCAGTATTTT.

CDR3 region: CAGRHSLEEEGTTDTQYF. In DNA form, the CDR3 reads TGTGCCGGGAGGCATTCGTTGGAGGAGGAGGGGACCACAGATACGCAGTATTTT. The rearrangement links TRBV10-3 to TRBJ2-3, with D maybe TRBD2 (6 bases). The CDR3 is 18 amino acids. V dropped 11 bases and J dropped 2 bases, with 29 bases sitting between them. The germline gives CDR1 ENHRY, CDR2 SYGVKD.

The rearrangement joins TRBV5-6 to TRBJ2-3, with a tentative D call TRBD2 (6 bases). Germline-derived CDR1 and CDR2 are SGHDT and YYEEEE. V lost 3 bases, J lost 5 bases, and 10 bases lay in between. The CDR3 is 13 amino acids. The CDR3 loop is CASSYRGGDTQYF. DNA for the CDR3: TGTGCCAGCAGCTATCGGGGAGGAGATACGCAGTATTTT.

The chain uses TRBV2 and TRBJ2-2; 7 bases fit TRBD2. Germline lookup yields CDR1 SNHLY and CDR2 FYNNEI. V was clipped by 1 base and J by 1 base; unmatched bases: 0. CDR3 length equals 15 residues. CDR3 bases: TGTGCCAGCAGTGAAGGCGGGGGGAACACCGGGGAGCTGTTTTTT. Amino acid sequence: CASSEGGGNTGELFF.

The rearrangement uses TRBV12-3 or TRBV12-4 and TRBJ1-2; D not certain. Trimming pared 2 bases from V and 8 bases from J, leaving 12 bases between. The CDR3 consists of 13 residues. CDR3 residues: CASSLRSGVGYTF. The CDR3 coding sequence is TGTGCCAGCAGTTTAAGGAGTGGTGTAGGCTACACCTTC.